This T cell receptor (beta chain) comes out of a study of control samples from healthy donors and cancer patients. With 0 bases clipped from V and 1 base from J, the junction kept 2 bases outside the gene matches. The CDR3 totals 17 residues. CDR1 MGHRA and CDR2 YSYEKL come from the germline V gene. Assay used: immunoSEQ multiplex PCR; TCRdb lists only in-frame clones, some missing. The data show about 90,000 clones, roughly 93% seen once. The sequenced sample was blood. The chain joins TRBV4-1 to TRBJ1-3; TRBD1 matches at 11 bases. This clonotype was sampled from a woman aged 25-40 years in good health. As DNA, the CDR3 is TGCGCCAGCAGCCAAGACGGGACAGGGGGATCTGGAAACACCATATATTTT. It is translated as CASSQDGTGGSGNTIYF.